Below, one TCR beta chain is given with its context. Its antigen is as yet unknown. This sample was taken from a study of shared clonotypes between healthy human individuals. Study-level information: Sampling drew on donors who were two women and a few men aged 18 to 49.

Positively selected for CCR7, the CD45RO-negative cells used as naive CD8 cells excluded terminally differentiated effector memory CD45RA+ cells. Those who donated, Caucasian adults without exception, all lived in Nashville, Tennessee. The CDR3 contains 14 residues. From germline, CDR1 is SGHTA and CDR2 FQGNSA. Trimming cost V 5 bases and J 7 bases, with 12 bases left between them. Regarding the study as a whole: Estimated richness was generally greater in naive than memory subsets.

Clones were sequenced by immunoSEQ multiplex PCR, and TCRdb holds only the in-frame ones, with some missing. The repertoire includes 2 million to 2.5 million clones, about 95% of them detected once, and around 1.1% sits in the top ten. This sequence was found in a young man in good health. Sequenced material: naive CD8+ T cells sorted from blood. This chain uses TRBV7-2 with TRBJ1-6; D is possibly TRBD1 (5 bases). The CDR3 region is CASSPDSFNSPLHF. In DNA, the CDR3 is TGTGCCAGCAGCCCCGACAGTTTCAATTCACCCCTCCACTTT.